These 6 T cell receptor beta chains were sequenced from one sample in a study of T cells in localized non-small cell lung cancer. Some clones are missing from TCRdb's copy, which holds only in-frame ones; the method was immunoSEQ multiplex PCR. In the table there are around 25,000 clones, 65% to 90% of which are singletons. The sequencing used peripheral blood, collected before any cancer treatment. These receptors originate from a female donor aged 60 or older with stage I lung adenocarcinoma.

The CDR3 bases are TGTGCCAGCAGACCGGGACAGGGTGAGAGTGGCTACACCTTC. This encodes CASRPGQGESGYTF. The J gene is TRBJ1-2, the V gene TRBV6-4; 9 positions match TRBD1. CDR3 size: 14 residues. Germline V lookup: CDR1 MRHNA, CDR2 SNTAGT. J was trimmed by 7 bases and V by 6 bases; bases with no gene match: 9.

This clone has a single count. The genes are TRBV7-9 and TRBJ1-2; 8 bases are shared with TRBD1. Germline V CDR1 and CDR2: SEHNR, FQNEAQ (reference sequence). CDR3 length: 14 residues. Unmatched junction bases numbered 6, after V lost 1 base and J lost 8 bases. For the CDR3, the DNA is TGTGCCAGCAGCTTAGGAGGACAGGGTGGAGGCTACACCTTC. Amino acid sequence: CASSLGGQGGGYTF.

The V and J genes are TRBV11-2 and TRBJ1-2; D perhaps matches TRBD1 (6 bases). V was shortened by 0 bases and J by 2 bases, with 13 bases between the two germline ends. CDR1 and CDR2 from the germline V gene are SGHAT and FQNNGV. The CDR3 has 16 amino acids. Here the CDR3 reads CASSLEGGKSNYGYTF. The CDR3 DNA sequence: TGTGCCAGCAGCTTAGAAGGGGGGAAATCCAACTATGGCTACACCTTC.

The genes are TRBV18 and TRBJ2-1, with TRBD1 as a possible D gene (5 bases). This CDR3 comprises 15 residues. Germline CDR1 and CDR2: KGHSH and LQKENI. V was clipped by 3 bases and J by 2 bases, with 11 bases between them. Here the CDR3 DNA reads TGTGCCAGCTCACCGGCGGCAGGGACCTACAATGAGCAGTTCTTC. Encoded protein: CASSPAAGTYNEQFF.

This clone was seen a handful of times. The V gene is TRBV7-9, the J gene TRBJ2-1; D perhaps matches TRBD2 (7 bases). The CDR3 sequence is 17 residues long. The V end lost 5 bases, the J end lost 5 bases, and 22 bases lay between the germline ends. Looked up from germline, CDR1 is SEHNR and CDR2 is FQNEAQ (reference sequence). The CDR3 DNA is TGTGCCAGCAGCCCTAGGGGGGCGGGAGATTCCGACAATGAGCAGTTCTTC. Its translation is CASSPRGAGDSDNEQFF.

The chain uses TRBV6-5 and TRBJ1-1; 12 nucleotides match TRBD1. The germline V gene encodes CDR1 MNHEY and CDR2 SVGAGI. V gave up 5 bases and J gave up 3 bases; unmatched junction bases: 4. The CDR3 sequence is 15 residues long. In DNA form, the CDR3 reads TGTGCCAGCAGTGGGACAGGGGGCAAGGACACTGAAGCTTTCTTT. Amino acids: CASSGTGGKDTEAFF.